The source of this T cell receptor (beta chain) is a study of blood T cell repertoires in COVID-19. Study-wide background: Samples of COVID-19 (acute and convalescent) were obtained from the United States, Italy and Spain. Sample material is recorded as cDNA or gDNA derived from T cells, B-cell-depleted T cells, or PBMCs.

In the original workflow: Reference gene primer amplification in the assay estimated nucleated cell counts. Using immunoSEQ multiplex PCR, the repertoire was profiled, and TCRdb retains in-frame clones only, with some absent. D and trimming come from the DNA, and the V and J calls and clone size come from that table. The data hold approximately 260,000 clones, with 85% to 90% observed a single time. Looked up from germline, CDR1 is SGHKS and CDR2 is YYEKEE (reference sequence). This CDR3 comprises 19 residues. V lost 4 bases and J lost 5; bases outside the gene matches: 18. This chain links TRBV5-5 with TRBJ2-2; 9 bases are shared with TRBD2. The source of this sequence is a woman in her 40s with acute or convalescent COVID-19. The sample comprised peripheral blood. Written as DNA, the CDR3 is TGTGCCAGCAGCCCGTACCGGCGGGGGGGCCGAGGTTTTACCGGGGAGCTGTTTTTT. Its translation is CASSPYRRGGRGFTGELFF.